This record looks at one TCR beta chain sequence and its context. These data come from a study of blood T cell repertoires in COVID-19. On the study more broadly: Italy, Spain and the United States were the sources of the convalescent and acute COVID-19 samples.

The CDR3 covers 14 residues. Trimming at V came to 3 bases and at J to 6 bases, leaving 6 bases not matched to a gene. Germline V lookup: CDR1 KGHDR, CDR2 SFDVKD. Method: immunoSEQ multiplex PCR; TCRdb's copy keeps in-frame clones and lacks some. The table includes about 110,000 clones, 75% to 90% detected once. This receptor was obtained from a woman aged 45-65 years with acute or convalescent COVID-19. This chain links TRBV24-1 with TRBJ1-1; the match to TRBD1 covers 7 bases. Source material: peripheral blood. CDR3 nucleotide sequence: TGTGCCACCAGTGATAACAGGGGTTACTCTGAAGCTTTCTTT. Its protein product is CATSDNRGYSEAFF.